This T cell receptor (beta chain) was documented in a study of blood T cells in healthy people across ages (dated by TCRdb to the mid-2010s). Some background on the complete study: Template switching captured roughly one uniquely barcoded TCR beta cDNA molecule per two T cells in model experiments. Age-related changes in TCR beta repertoire diversity were measured in the study by deep sequencing normalized with unique cDNA molecular identifiers. Donors were grouped into four age groups: young (average 16 years), middle-aged (around 39), aged (around 60) and long-lived (over 80). To avoid experimental bias, donors of different ages were randomly spread across the sequencing lanes. For two donors (one aged 18 to 29 and one aged 80 or older), the study analyzed two additional independent replicas of 1 million unique cDNA reads from the same blood draw. On the study overall, not on this receptor specifically: Estimates of total diversity based on one million sequenced T cells were considered lower bounds and underestimates. Compared with the aged group, the long-lived group had more naive CD4+ T cells, fewer expanded clones and increased TCR diversity, a pattern suggesting age selection. There was a strong correlation between observed TCR beta diversity and the percentage of naive T cells measured by flow cytometry. Because donor CMV infection status was unknown, age-related changes in expanded clonotypes were potentially confounded. Since profiling was done on bulk unsorted PBMCs, naive and antigen-experienced compartments could not be conclusively compared. Observed TCR beta diversity per million T cells fell roughly linearly with age, and a significant reduction was already apparent by age approximately 41.

As regards this clonotype: No cognate antigen has been identified for it. Within one base of it there is no much larger clone, and no base qualities were kept.

CDR1 is given as GTSNPN and CDR2 as SVGIG, both from the germline V gene (reference sequence). Trimming accounts for 2 bases at V and 4 bases at J, while the number of junction bases matched to no gene is 5. From cysteine to phenylalanine, the CDR3 is 13 amino acids long. Just the 39-base CDR3 DNA is kept, in frame starting at base 1. The donors were roughly 39 Caucasian individuals from Russia, aged 6 to 90 years, who were systemically healthy. Each donor gave around 9.9 milliliters of peripheral blood, collected into EDTA-treated Vacutainer tubes. PBMCs were isolated by Ficoll-Paque density-gradient centrifugation, with at least 6.5 million obtained per sample. Total RNA was extracted from PBMCs with Trizol reagent, with at least 6 micrograms obtained per sample. For every donor, flow cytometry on a PBMC aliquot measured the percentage of naive CD45RAhigh/CD27high T cells. The library was built by means of 5' RACE. The reads were generated on an Illumina HiSeq 2500. A second PCR of roughly 6 to 11 cycles was run with a J-beta primer mix and a sample-barcoded 5' primer. A template-switch 5' adaptor carrying 12 random nucleotides introduced a unique molecular identifier onto each TCR beta cDNA molecule. Each sample yielded at least 2.5 million CDR3-containing paired-end reads. All of the RNA was converted into first-strand cDNA using the Mint cDNA synthesis kit, with a TRBC-specific oligonucleotide serving as the primer. After uracil-DNA glycosylase treatment, a first 18-cycle PCR used universal primers M1SS and BC2_uni_R on all cDNA. In the source study's methods: Each sample was normalized by randomly selecting 1 million high-quality reads, each carrying a distinct molecular identifier. Reads with shared molecular identifiers were discarded instead of being binned into consensus sequences. MiTCR, run with a Q25 quality threshold and the strictest error-elimination algorithm, handled CDR3 identification, clonotype clustering and error correction. A nonparametric unseen species model using Euler transformation provided a lower-bound estimate of total TCR beta diversity. The public sequencing data were trimmed at Q25 with fastp and processed into clonotypes with MiXCR by TCRdb, which kept only in-frame beta chains. Rows with a matching CDR3 protein are joined into one entry that keeps the most common DNA and genes. The V and J calls reflect TCRdb's pipeline rather than the authors' work. The sample yields hundreds of thousands of distinct CDR3 sequences; 45% to 50% were counted once. The ten largest clones take up roughly a third of the sample.

The chain was built from TRBV30 and TRBJ2-7, with 7 bases in between that match TRBD2. This receptor was obtained from a woman in her fifties or sixties in good health. Sample: blood. The CDR3 protein is CAWSPGTKYEQYF. The nucleotide sequence reads TGTGCCTGGAGTCCCGGGACTAAGTACGAGCAGTACTTC.